This T cell receptor beta chain derives from a study of blood T cell repertoires in COVID-19. Study context: Samples of COVID-19 (acute and convalescent) were obtained from the United States, Italy and Spain.

Patients at the Seattle site were enrolled during active infection and followed longitudinally. V lost 1 base, J lost 5 bases, and 9 bases lay in between. The CDR3 sequence is 14 residues long. Germline assignment: CDR1 LGHDT and CDR2 YNNKEL (reference sequence). Concerning this clone: Other DNA variants within this sample encode the same CDR3.

In the original processing: Amplification of reference gene primers was used by the study to estimate nucleated cell counts. Method: immunoSEQ multiplex PCR; TCRdb's copy keeps in-frame clones and lacks some. The V and J calls and the clone size are those of that table, but D and trimming were determined from the DNA. The profile shows some 360,000 clones, approximately 90% of them singletons. The chain combines TRBV3-1 (or the pseudogene TRBV3-2) with TRBJ2-1; no definite D call. The origin of this receptor is a woman aged 55-70 years with COVID-19, enrolled during active disease. What was sequenced was peripheral blood. The CDR3 nucleotides are TGTGCCAGCAGCCAAGTCGCGCTGAACAATGAGCAGTTCTTC. Translation: CASSQVALNNEQFF.